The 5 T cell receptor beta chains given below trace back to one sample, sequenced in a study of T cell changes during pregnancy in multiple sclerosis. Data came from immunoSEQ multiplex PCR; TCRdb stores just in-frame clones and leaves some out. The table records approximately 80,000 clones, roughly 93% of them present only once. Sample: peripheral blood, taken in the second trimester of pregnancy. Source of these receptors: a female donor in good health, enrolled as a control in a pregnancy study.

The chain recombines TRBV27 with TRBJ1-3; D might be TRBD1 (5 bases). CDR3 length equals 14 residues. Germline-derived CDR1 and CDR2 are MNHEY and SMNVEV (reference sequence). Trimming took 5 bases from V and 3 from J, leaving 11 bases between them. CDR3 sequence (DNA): TGTGCCAGCAGTCTCCAGGGCATTGGAAACACCATATATTTT. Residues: CASSLQGIGNTIYF.

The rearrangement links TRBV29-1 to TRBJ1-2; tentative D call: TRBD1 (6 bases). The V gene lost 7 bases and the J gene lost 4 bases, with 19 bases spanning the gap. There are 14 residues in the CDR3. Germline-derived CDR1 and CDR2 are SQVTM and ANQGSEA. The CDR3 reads CSAQRDILPYGYTF. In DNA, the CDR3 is TGCAGCGCCCAACGGGACATCCTTCCCTATGGCTACACCTTC.

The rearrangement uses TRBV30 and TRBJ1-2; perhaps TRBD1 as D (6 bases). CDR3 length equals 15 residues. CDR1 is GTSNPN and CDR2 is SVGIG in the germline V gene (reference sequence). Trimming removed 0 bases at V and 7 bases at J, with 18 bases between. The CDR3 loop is CAWSVLGGARGGYTF. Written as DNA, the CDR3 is TGTGCCTGGAGTGTACTGGGGGGGGCTCGGGGTGGCTACACCTTC.

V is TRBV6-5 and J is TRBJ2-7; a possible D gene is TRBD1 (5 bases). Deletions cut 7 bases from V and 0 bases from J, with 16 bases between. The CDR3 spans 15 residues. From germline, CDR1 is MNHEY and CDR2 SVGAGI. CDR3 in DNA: TGTGCCAGCAACGACAGTCCCGACAGCTCCTACGAGCAGTACTTC. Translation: CASNDSPDSSYEQYF.

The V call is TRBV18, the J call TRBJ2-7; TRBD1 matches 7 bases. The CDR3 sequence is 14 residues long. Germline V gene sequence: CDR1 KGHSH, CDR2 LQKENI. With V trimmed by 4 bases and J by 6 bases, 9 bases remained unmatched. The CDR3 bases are TGTGCCAGCTCACTCCAAGGGGGCCCGAGCGAGCAGTACTTC. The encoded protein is CASSLQGGPSEQYF.